The sequence of this T cell receptor beta chain was determined in a study of blood T cell repertoires in COVID-19. Participant-given clinical history determined each cohort assignment. In the original workflow: The authors estimated nucleated cell counts from reference gene primer amplification. Clones were sequenced by immunoSEQ multiplex PCR, and TCRdb holds only the in-frame ones, with some missing. The V and J calls and clone size come from that table; D and trimming were worked out from the DNA. The sample records some 300,000 clones, 88% being singletons. V was cut by 7 bases and J by 5 bases, with 11 bases left in between. Germline lookup yields CDR1 MNHEY and CDR2 SMNVEV (reference sequence). This CDR3 is 12 amino acids long.

This sequence was found in a woman in her fifties or sixties in a cohort exposed to, infected with or recovered from COVID-19 (not recorded which). This chain links TRBV27 with TRBJ1-1, with D possibly matching TRBD1 (6 bases). Sequencing was done on a sample of PBMCs or T cells enriched from blood (not recorded which). CDR3 coding DNA: TGTGCCAGCAAAACAGGGTTTACTGAAGCTTTCTTT. As protein: CASKTGFTEAFF.